This T cell receptor (beta chain) stems from a study of blood T cell repertoires in COVID-19. After removal of 6 bases from V and 7 bases from J, the junction contained 15 bases not matched to a gene. There are 15 residues in the CDR3. Germline CDR1 and CDR2: MNHEY and SMNVEV (reference sequence). Assay: immunoSEQ multiplex PCR; the TCRdb copy retains only in-frame clones and omits some. The data hold hundreds of thousands of clones, with approximately 84% observed a single time. The TCR originated in a woman younger than 45 who had recovered from COVID-19. V and J are TRBV27 and TRBJ2-7, with 7 bases lining up with TRBD1. Sequenced sample: PBMCs or T cells enriched from blood (not recorded which). Written as DNA, the CDR3 is TGTGCCAGCAGCCCACCTAGAGGGGGCCCTTGGGAGCAGTACTTC. Protein sequence: CASSPPRGGPWEQYF.